The clone carrying this TCR beta chain has ten or more counts. Antigen unknown. Trimming cost V 2 bases and J 2 bases, with 13 bases left between them. This CDR3 comprises 15 residues. In germline, CDR1 is SNHLY, CDR2 FYNNEI. This specimen belongs to a study of T cells in Graves' hyperthyroidism and ophthalmopathy. Study-level background: Peripheral blood was secured at the point of initial diagnosis, before any treatment. Notes on the study in general: The model forecast ophthalmopathy, anticipating it by a median approximately 6.1 months before onset.

Criteria for exclusion of patients were uncontrolled infection, other autoimmune disease, pregnancy or lactation. Fresh peripheral blood, roughly 10 ml, was the source of the PBMCs. Researchers amplified the TCR beta CDR3 regions from RNA transcripts. The HTBI primer set drove a first-round RT-PCR of the TCR CDR3. MiXCR was run by TCRdb on the multiplex PCR reads, yielding one entry per CDR3 protein. The table records hundreds of thousands of distinct CDR3 sequences, roughly 15% of them present only once. The receptor comes from a woman aged 45-65 years with Graves' ophthalmopathy. The sample was blood. The rearrangement uses TRBV2 and TRBJ2-7; D gene uncertain. In nucleotides, the CDR3 is TGTGCCAGCAGTGAAAATCCCATCCCCACCTACGAGCAGTACTTC. Translated: CASSENPIPTYEQYF. The full variable domain, rest sourced from reference TRBV2 and TRBJ2-7, is EPEVTQTPSHQVTQMGQEVILRCVPISNHLYFYWYRQILGQKVEFLVSFYNNEISEKSEIFDDQFSVERPDGSNFTLKIRSTKLEDSAMYFCASSENPIPTYEQYFGPGTRLTVT.